A single T cell receptor (beta chain) is shown here with its context. Its target is not known. This record comes from a study of shared clonotypes between healthy human individuals. CDR1 SNHLY and CDR2 FYNNEI come from the germline V gene. The CDR3 runs to 17 residues. V trimming: 4 bases; J trimming: 3 bases; junction bases outside the gene matches: 9. Assay execution took place at the deep level. Sequencing was performed with immunoSEQ multiplex PCR; in TCRdb, only in-frame clones are kept and a portion is missing. The sample has some 1 million clones; approximately 68% are singletons. The study, taken as a whole, reports: In several donors, approximately 5% of naive CD4 clonotypes appeared in common.

All of the donors resided in Nashville, Tennessee, and each was a Caucasian adult. The chain recombines TRBV2 with TRBJ2-7; 13 nucleotides agree with TRBD2. Sequencing was carried out using memory CD4+ T cells sorted from blood. Specified subset: CD45RA-negative fraction. This receptor was identified in a man between 18 and 35 years old in good health. CDR3 nucleotide sequence: TGTGCCAGCAGTGGGGGCTTTTGGACTAGCGGGAGCTACGAGCAGTACTTC. Translating it yields CASSGGFWTSGSYEQYF.